The 10 T cell receptor beta chains listed next were all sequenced from one sample in a study of blood T cell repertoires in COVID-19. Produced via immunoSEQ multiplex PCR; TCRdb's table is partial and in-frame only. The sample carries approximately 70,000 clones, around nine tenths recorded once. Sequences were obtained from peripheral blood. The receptors were sampled from a human donor in a cohort sampled during active COVID-19.

This sequence joins TRBV6-6 and TRBJ1-2; possible D gene TRBD1, 6 bases. Germline V CDR1 and CDR2: MNHNY, SVGAGI (reference sequence). This CDR3 has 13 amino acids. V lost 5 bases, J lost 7 bases, and 14 bases lay in between. The DNA for the CDR3 is TGTGCCAGCAGTCCATCAGGGGTGGGTGGCTACACCTTC. Its protein product is CASSPSGVGGYTF.

The genes are TRBV19 and TRBJ2-7; 10 nucleotides line up with TRBD1. CDR3 length: 14 residues. The V and J ends lost 5 bases and 4 bases, in that order; junction bases with no gene match: 5. Germline V gene sequence: CDR1 LNHDA, CDR2 SQIVND (reference sequence). The CDR3 DNA follows: TGTGCCAGTAGTTCTGGACAGGGGGATTACGAGCAGTACTTC. Its protein is CASSSGQGDYEQYF. Drawing the rest from reference TRBV19 and TRBJ2-7, the complete variable domain is DGGITQSPKYLFRKEGQNVTLSCEQNLNHDAMYWYRQDPGQGLRLIYYSQIVNDFQKGDIAEGYSVSREKKESFPLTVTSAQKNPTAFYLCASSSGQGDYEQYFGPGTRLTVT.

The rearrangement links TRBV12-3 or TRBV12-4 to TRBJ2-7, with D perhaps TRBD1 (6 bases). V was shortened by 6 bases and J by 2 bases, with 11 bases between the two germline ends. CDR3 length: 13 residues. Written as DNA, the CDR3 is TGTGCCAGCAGCTCTGGACAGCCCTACGAGCAGTACTTC. It translates to CASSSGQPYEQYF.

This chain uses TRBV11-2 with TRBJ1-1; tentatively, D is TRBD1 (6 bases). Trimming took 5 bases from V and 5 from J, leaving 12 bases between them. This CDR3 spans 13 amino acids. From germline, CDR1 is SGHAT and CDR2 FQNNGV. Here the CDR3 DNA reads TGTGCCAGCAGCCGCCCAAGGGGGACTGAAGCTTTCTTT. Translating it yields CASSRPRGTEAFF.

This rearrangement joins TRBV30 to TRBJ2-7; no clear D gene. CDR1 and CDR2 (germline): GTSNPN, SVGIG (reference sequence). There are 13 residues in the CDR3. V gave up 0 bases and J gave up 5 bases, with 11 bases separating them. The DNA of the CDR3 is TGTGCCTGGAGTGTTAGGTCGAGGAACGAGCAGTACTTC. Translating gives CAWSVRSRNEQYF.

The chain couples TRBV7-8 to TRBJ1-4; D remains unclear. CDR1 is SGHVS, CDR2 FQNEAQ, per germline. This CDR3 region has 15 residues. V was cut by 4 bases and J by 7 bases, with 16 bases left in between. Here the CDR3 reads CASSSGGQPSEKLFF. The CDR3 DNA follows: TGTGCCAGCAGCTCTGGCGGGCAACCTTCTGAAAAACTGTTTTTT.

The V gene is TRBV18, the J gene TRBJ1-1; 10 nucleotides align to TRBD1. V lost 4 bases to trimming and J lost 2 bases; unmatched junction nucleotides: 7. The germline V gene encodes CDR1 KGHSH and CDR2 LQKENI. CDR3 size: 16 residues. CDR3 residues: CASSHVGTGVNTEAFF. DNA of the CDR3: TGTGCCAGCTCACACGTTGGGACAGGGGTAAACACTGAAGCTTTCTTT.

V gene TRBV7-8 combines with J gene TRBJ2-7, with no clear D. The CDR3 length is 13 residues. Per germline, CDR1 SGHVS and CDR2 FQNEAQ. Trimming removed 1 base from V and 3 bases from J, with 7 bases in between. The CDR3 spells CASSLGQDYEQYF. The CDR3 DNA sequence: TGTGCCAGCAGCTTAGGACAAGACTACGAGCAGTACTTC.

The chain is built from TRBV9 and TRBJ1-4, with 9 bases fitting TRBD1. Germline V gives CDR1 SGDLS, CDR2 YYNGEE. The CDR3 has 17 residues. V gave up 4 bases and J gave up 8 bases; unmatched junction bases: 15. The CDR3 loop is CASSTQTGGAGREKLFF. In DNA, the CDR3 is TGTGCCAGCAGCACCCAAACAGGGGGCGCGGGTCGAGAAAAACTGTTTTTT.

V usage is TRBV7-9 and J usage is TRBJ2-7; 7 nucleotides agree with TRBD2. In germline, CDR1 is SEHNR, CDR2 FQNEAQ (reference sequence). The J segment lost 3 bases and the V segment lost 7 bases, leaving 6 bases of the junction unmatched. CDR3 length: 13 amino acids. As DNA, the CDR3 is TGTGCCAGCACTGGTGGGGGGGTCTACGAGCAGTACTTC. Translation: CASTGGGVYEQYF.